This TCR beta chain was observed in a study of T-cell reconstitution after alpha-beta-depleted transplantation in children. J gave up 4 bases and V 6 bases, and 4 bases lay outside the gene matches. This CDR3 comprises 13 residues. The germline gives CDR1 ENHRY, CDR2 SYGVKD. A library of TCRbeta sequences, prepared with unique molecular identifiers, was generated. TCRdb ran MiXCR on the PCR reads and lists one entry per CDR3 protein. The sample consists of a few hundred thousand distinct CDR3 sequences, about a fifth of them appearing once. Material: PBMCs from the stem cell graft donor, obtained from the stem cell graft. This sequence joins TRBV10-3 and TRBJ2-7; TRBD1 aligns across 9 bases. The receptor comes from a human donor who donated a stem cell graft to a child with acute myeloid leukemia. This chain's CDR3 is CAIRSGTGYEQYF. The CDR3 DNA sequence: TGTGCCATCAGGTCCGGGACAGGGTACGAGCAGTACTTC.